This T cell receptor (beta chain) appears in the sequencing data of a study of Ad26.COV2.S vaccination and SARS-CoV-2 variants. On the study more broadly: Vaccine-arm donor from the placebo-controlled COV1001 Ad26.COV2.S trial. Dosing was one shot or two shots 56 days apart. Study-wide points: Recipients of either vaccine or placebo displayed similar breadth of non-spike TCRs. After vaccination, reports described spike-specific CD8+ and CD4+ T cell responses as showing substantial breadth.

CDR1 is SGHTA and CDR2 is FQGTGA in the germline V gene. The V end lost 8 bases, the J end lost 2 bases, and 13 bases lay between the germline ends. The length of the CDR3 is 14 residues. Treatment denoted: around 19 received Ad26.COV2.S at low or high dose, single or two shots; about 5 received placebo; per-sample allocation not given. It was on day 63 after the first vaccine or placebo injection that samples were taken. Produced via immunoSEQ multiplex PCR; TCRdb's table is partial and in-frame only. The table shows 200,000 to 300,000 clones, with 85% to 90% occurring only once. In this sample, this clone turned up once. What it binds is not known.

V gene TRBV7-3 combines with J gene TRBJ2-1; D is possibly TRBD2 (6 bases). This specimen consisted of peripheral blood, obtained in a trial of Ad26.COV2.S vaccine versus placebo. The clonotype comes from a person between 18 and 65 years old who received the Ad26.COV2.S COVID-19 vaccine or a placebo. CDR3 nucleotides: TGTGCCAGCTCTTTGGGGGGAACCTACAATGAGCAGTTCTTC. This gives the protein CASSLGGTYNEQFF.